The entry that follows covers one T cell receptor beta chain sequence. Antigen unknown. An end of the junction differs from the germline gene, which may be a read error. The entry originates in a study of CD8 T cells in ankylosing spondylitis. Overall study results and limits: A TCR beta motif made of roughly eight highly homologous variants seemed typical of ankylosing spondylitis blood. In reactive arthritis synovial fluid and blood, some motif variants had been reported before.

The CDR3 is 13 residues long. Per the germline V gene, CDR1 is SGHAT and CDR2 is FQNNGV. Quantitative 5'-RACE with molecular barcodes generated TCR beta libraries. TCRdb analysed the 5' RACE reads with MiXCR anew, one entry per CDR3 protein. The sample yields roughly 200,000 distinct CDR3 sequences, 13% seen once. V usage is TRBV11-2 and J usage is TRBJ2-1; D remains ambiguous. The clonotype was recovered from a male donor with ankylosing spondylitis or in good health (not recorded which). The sample consisted of blood, either unsorted or a sorted T cell fraction (not recorded which). The CDR3 coding sequence is TGTGCCAGCAGTTTAGGATTAGCTTATGAGCAGTTCTTC. This encodes CASSLGLAYEQFF.